The source of this T cell receptor (beta chain) is a study of T cell responses to AZD1222 COVID-19 vaccine. Method: immunoSEQ multiplex PCR; TCRdb's copy keeps in-frame clones and lacks some. Among 150,000 to 250,000 clones, 91% were seen once, and the ten largest hold approximately 3.4%. In germline, CDR1 is SGDLS, CDR2 YYNGEE. The V gene end was trimmed by 4 bases and the J gene end by 8 bases; junction bases not matched to a gene: 11. The CDR3 is 14 amino acids. The sequencing here drew on peripheral blood, taken 28 days after the second AZD1222 dose. The V call is TRBV9, the J call TRBJ2-7, with 8 bases matching TRBD2. This clonotype was obtained from an adult who received the AZD1222 COVID-19 vaccine. In DNA, the CDR3 is TGTGCCAGCAGCCTTGGGTCTAGCGGGCGCAAGCAGTACTTC. Protein sequence: CASSLGSSGRKQYF. Supplemented by reference TRBV9 and TRBJ2-7, the full variable domain reads DSGVTQTPKHLITATGQRVTLRCSPRSGDLSVYWYQQSLDQGLQFLIQYYNGEERAKGNILERFSAQQFPDLHSELNLSSLELGDSALYFCASSLGSSGRKQYFGPGTRLTVT.